This TCR beta chain was documented in a study of T-cell reconstitution after alpha-beta-depleted transplantation in children. Trimming left V 7 bases short and J 3 bases short, with 12 bases between. There are 13 residues in the CDR3. To note about this clonotype: No antigen is known for it.

As it was prepared, the TCRbeta library received unique molecular identifiers. A single record per CDR3 protein comes from TCRdb applying MiXCR to the PCR reads. The table shows 300,000 to 400,000 distinct CDR3 sequences, with roughly 17% occurring only once. Study-wide results and limits: Once a year had passed after transplant, T-cell counts and diversity came mostly from newly produced T cells. Surviving recipient T cells and thymic progenitors produced the high day-60 TCRbeta diversity seen in some patients. Where alpha-beta T cells came from about two months after transplant was reportedly several hundred expanded graft clones.

The rearrangement joins TRBV12-3 or TRBV12-4 to TRBJ2-5; no definite D call. This sequence originates from a male patient aged 2-10 years who had a stem cell transplant for acute lymphoblastic leukemia, so the T cells may come from the graft donor. The sample in question was PBMCs, mostly from graft donor cells, obtained 360 days after TCRalphabeta/CD19-depleted stem cell transplant. CDR3 nucleotide sequence: TGTGCCAGCACCATCACAGCTGAAGAGACCCAGTACTTC. Translation gives CASTITAEETQYF.